Sequencing of this T cell receptor beta chain was carried out in a study of blood T cell repertoires in COVID-19 (dated by TCRdb to 2018 to 2021). Background on the whole study: Collaborator samples came from the United States, Italy and Spain and covered acute and convalescent phases of COVID-19. The material from the prospective study consisted of cDNA or gDNA derived from T cells, B-cell-depleted T cells, or PBMCs. The dataset comprised deeply sampled blood TCRbeta repertoires from subjects exposed to, actively infected with, or recovered from COVID-19. The repertoires were released in a freely available public database intended as a resource for research on the immune response to SARS-CoV-2. Samples were obtained from the ongoing ImmuneRACE study (first 160 participants) and from 1,000 to 1,500 subjects provided by 6 global collaborators. The sample metadata nearly always contained a de-identified subject ID, COVID-19 status, age in years and sex. Where available, HLA class I and class II types were taken from metadata supplied by the sample provider and were not determined by assay-based typing. Study-wide conclusions, independent of this receptor: The quantity of clinical and demographic metadata differed by source and by participant and was supplied without curation.

The immunoSEQ Assay, a bias-controlled multiplex PCR, was used to amplify TCRbeta CDR3 regions from genomic DNA. On the study's bioinformatics: The number of nucleated cells in each sample was estimated from the amplification of reference gene primers within the assay. Sequence reads were collapsed and filtered to measure the absolute abundance of every unique TCRbeta CDR3 rearrangement. For each sample, productive Simpson clonality was calculated as the square root of Simpson's diversity index across productive rearrangements. Held by TCRdb, this immuneACCESS table contains in-frame sequences only and omits some clones. Under half of the omission traces to an unresolved V gene where checked; the cause of the rest is unknown. The V and J calls and clone size are taken from that table; D and trimming were inferred from the DNA. Recorded for this sample are some 200,000 clones; about 87% of them occurred a single time. Of the sample, about 1% is held by the ten largest clones.

Another Seattle source contributed samples from volunteer blood donors who had recovered from COVID-19. The collaborating institutions used their own protocols to collect whole blood in K2EDTA tubes. For TCRbeta analysis, collaborator samples were shipped as frozen whole blood, as isolated PBMCs, or as DNA extracted from either sample type. A remark on this clone: It lacks a known antigen. The sample holds no much larger clone one base away, and base qualities are not on file.

Material for sequencing was peripheral blood. The clonotype originates from a woman under 30 who had recovered from COVID-19.

The nucleotide sequence is given as TGTGCCAGCAGCCAAGGGGCTAGCGGGAGAAAAAATGAGCAGTTCTTC. This translates into CASSQGASGRKNEQFF. In this chain, TRBV13 is recombined with TRBJ2-1; 10 bases in the junction line up with TRBD2. CDR1 and CDR2, looked up from the germline V gene (reference sequence), are PRHDT and FYEKMQ. From V the trimming removes 5 bases and from J it removes 7 bases, while the gene matches leave 11 bases of the junction unaccounted for. The CDR3 runs 16 amino acids, cysteine and phenylalanine included. The only DNA kept is the CDR3, 48 bases in frame from the first base.